The entry that follows covers one T cell receptor (beta chain) sequence. Its antigen specificity is not known. No base quality values were provided; no much bigger clone lies one nucleotide off. The cohort was made up of 650 to 700 healthy bone marrow donors. At the time of sampling, every cohort member was nominally healthy, though immune exposures that went unrecorded were likely present. The donor tested CMV seronegative and was one of the 352 seronegative cohort members. Each donor provided a peripheral blood sample, and peripheral blood mononuclear cells were used for TCR beta sequencing. Genomic DNA was extracted from the blood cell samples with the Qiagen DNeasy Blood Extraction Kit. This entry is derived from a study of cytomegalovirus exposure and HLA in healthy donors (dated by TCRdb to 2015 to 2018). About the full investigation: In an earlier analysis of some 550 of the donors, 276 Gb of sequence data and roughly 100 million unique TCR beta sequences from 150 million to 200 million T cells were reported. Besides the first cohort of 550 to 750 subjects, a separate validation cohort made up of 120 different subjects was used. An early release that covered around 590 HLA-typed donors contained approximately 320 gigabases of sequencing data and 65 million to 100 million unique TCR sequences. A handful of DR-DQ haplotypes were handled as single units for association and clustering because linkage in the cohort was strong. Across roughly 420 genotyped donors of the cohort, an average of 235,054 unique TCR beta nucleotide sequences per donor were sequenced, and roughly 20% of those sequences were non-productive. The genetic ancestry cluster associated with self-reported Caucasian donors included 81% of the roughly 400 genotyped donors. To predict cytomegalovirus infection status, the study combined high-throughput TCR immunosequencing, statistical association of individual TCRs with disease status, and machine learning. All discovery cohort repertoires had been generated using a single sequencing platform. Alongside the repertoire data, information on donor age, sex, ethnicity and CMV serostatus was compiled. An earlier analysis of 587 of the donors used high-throughput TCR beta sequencing to judge whether each TCR beta V gene segment behaved as functional or pseudogenic. The number of donors typed differed by locus, with about 629-640 for A, B, C, DRB1 and DQB1, roughly 550 for DQA1, under 610 for DPA1, and approximately 470 for DPB1. Rather than drawing on any new phenotypic data, the later analysis identified candidate immune exposures from TCR beta sequences and the way those sequences occurred across donors. The study used immunosequencing to profile the T cell repertoires of several hundred subjects and linked those repertoires to cytomegalovirus serostatus. The study was designed to test whether signatures of past pathogen exposure could be identified by cataloging public T cell receptors. A later analysis re-examined previously published TCR beta repertoires from more than 650 donors and added high-resolution HLA genotyping to investigate patterns of TCR occurrence. Class I and class II HLA loci were covered by the typing at four-digit resolution. Genome-wide SNP genotypes for about three fifths of the 666 donors were used in a later genetic analysis, which treated that subset as a discovery cohort.

The CDR3 goes from the cysteine to the phenylalanine over 16 residues. CDR3 DNA is the only sequence kept; it has 48 bases, read in frame from the first base. The germline V and J ends show losses of 0 bases and 1 base respectively, and no gene match explains 4 bases of the junction. Sequences SGDLS (CDR1) and YYNGEE (CDR2) are obtained from the germline V gene. Results and caveats for the whole study, not just this receptor: Because HLA typing was missing for some donors at each locus, association tests included only the typed subset. In this cohort, only TCR beta chains were sequenced, and detectable features were limited by the absence of alpha or paired-chain data. The classifier was reported to diagnose cytomegalovirus status with high specificity and sensitivity in both the original and validation cohorts. According to a later genetic analysis, donors in an Asian-associated ancestry cluster had fewer N-insertions in productive TCRs than the approximately 650-donor mean. An earlier analysis of approximately 540 of the donors showed that most TCR beta V segments appeared in productive rearrangements either about 87% or about 30% of the time, which broadly matched IMGT annotations. Around 16 rarely observed V segments, including chromosome 9 orphons, were excluded from the earlier analysis of 550 to 700 of the donors because counts were too low. In a later analysis, the rate of TCR association differed among HLA loci, with DRB1 alleles having the most associated TCRs and HLA-C alleles having the fewest. Three of the identified cytomegalovirus-associated TCR beta chains were confirmed in vitro to be specific for cytomegalovirus antigens. Compared with equally common non-associated chains, HLA-associated TCR beta chains in a later analysis were more clonally expanded and had lower generation probabilities. The study gave a list of about 160 TCR beta chains associated with cytomegalovirus. It was suggested by the authors that the approach could potentially be generalized to other disease states and immunological phenotypes. Correlated functional status among segregating V segments might be attributable to linkage disequilibrium, but an unknown experimental factor could not be ruled out. The sequencing pipeline was judged likely to have produced a cluster of highly shared sequence variants as a technical artifact. Strong co-occurrence of HLA alleles, especially DR and DQ, made assigning TCR associations to individual alleles difficult. Most CMV-associated TCR beta chains appeared to be HLA-restricted in a later analysis, and the HLA associations seemed to be driven largely by CMV exposure. In a later genetic analysis, a missense DCLRE1C variant was associated with V-gene and J-gene trimming of TCR beta chains, and the association was replicated in an independent cohort. While some public TCRs were present in many individuals, most TCR sequences turned up only very rarely across donors. Roughly uniform sequencing depth across donors was assumed in presence/absence analyses, although this assumption may not hold. In a later analysis, over 15,000 TCR beta sequences were associated with specific HLA alleles at a false discovery rate of 0.05. A further reported finding was that TCR beta sequences accurately predicted the HLA-A and HLA-B alleles for most subjects in the first cohort. A later analysis reported that several top co-occurrence clusters appeared linked to parvovirus B19, influenza, CMV and Epstein-Barr virus. For the cohort, immune exposure information was limited to CMV serostatus. Because the 87-base-pair reads could not distinguish some IMGT-functional V segments, including TRBV6-2 and TRBV6-3, those segments were excluded.

Library method: the immunoSEQ multiplex PCR assay. A mixture of 60 forward primers for TCR Vbeta segments and 13 reverse primers for TCR Jbeta segments was used in the multiplex PCR. The CDR3 region of rearranged TCR beta genes was amplified from genomic DNA with a multiplex PCR assay. The Illumina HiSeq System was used to sequence the amplified TCR beta libraries as 87-base-pair reads. Turning to the authors' computational methods: Across the 670 or so repertoires, a later analysis counted tens of millions of unique TCR beta chains, 9.5 million to 13 million of which were shared by at least two donors. A nearest-neighbor algorithm error-corrected the raw reads and collapsed the reads into unique sequences, merging closely related sequences to remove PCR and sequencing errors. CDR3 sequences were aligned to IMGT reference sequences to assign V, D and J gene segments. For a sequence to be retained, a match of at least six nucleotides to both a V gene segment and a J gene segment was required. A rearrangement was called productive if the CDR3 had no stop codons and remained in frame with V and J, and every other rearrangement was called non-productive. Following IMGT convention, CDR3 was defined as the stretch from the second conserved V-encoded cysteine up to the conserved J-encoded phenylalanine. The earlier analysis of around 640 of the donors excluded sequences that lacked an unambiguous match to a single V gene segment. In an earlier analysis of around 590 of the donors, a V segment was called functional when productive rearrangements were above 56.7%, and segregating when the standard deviation between donors exceeded 5%. To diagnose cytomegalovirus status from the catalog of TCR beta chain sequences, a statistical classification framework was built. A later analysis assigned V and J genes by comparing TCR nucleotide sequences with IMGT/GENE-DB human TR gene sequences. The TCRdist pipeline was used in a later analysis to assign CDR3 sequences and most-parsimonious VDJ recombination scenarios. In a later analysis, each TCR beta chain was defined by its CDR3 amino acid sequence together with its V-gene family, and reads lacking a unique V-gene family were excluded. As a way to deal with suspected cross-contamination and a sequencing artifact, a later analysis dropped nearly 600 nucleotide sequences that were highly shared and had low generation probability. A later analysis calculated a clonal expansion index for each public chain from normalized within-repertoire ranks of inferred template counts. Generation probabilities in a later analysis came from a VDJ recombination model fitted to out-of-frame rearrangements, and those results were checked against IGoR. A later analysis scored TCR-TCR, TCR-HLA and TCR-CMV co-occurrence with hypergeometric tests, applying a repertoire-size bias correction to TCR pairs. To estimate false discovery rates, a later analysis permuted the HLA or CMV assignments 20 times. In a later analysis, co-occurring TCRs were grouped with DBSCAN, and TCRdist sequence similarity was added when clustering was performed within HLA-allele-positive subsets. Repertoires with fewer than 30,000 or more than 120,000 public chains, plus five repertoires with anomalous nucleotide sharing, were excluded from co-occurrence clustering. The clones in this table, taken by TCRdb from immuneACCESS, are in-frame only. Not every clone is retained; where verified, under half of the shortfall comes from an unresolved V gene, and the cause of the rest is unknown. That table is the source of V, J and clone size, and D and trimming were worked out from the DNA. The sample data list about 120,000 clones, and 80% of these were observed just once. The ten largest clones add up to approximately 1.2% of the sample.

The chain links TRBV9 with TRBJ1-3, with 7 bases matching TRBD1. Sample: PBMCs. This clonotype was sampled from a female donor in good health and CMV-seronegative. CDR3 reads: CASSVAEGASGNTIYF. The DNA reads as follows: TGTGCCAGCAGCGTAGCGGAGGGGGCATCTGGAAACACCATATATTTT.